These 8 T cell receptor beta chains share one sample of origin, sequenced in a study of early T cells in non-severe SARS-CoV-2 infection. MiXCR was run by TCRdb on the 5' RACE reads, yielding one entry per CDR3 protein. The table shows under 70,000 distinct CDR3 sequences, with around 12% occurring only once. Specimen: whole blood. The receptors were sampled from an adult who was a healthcare worker with PCR-confirmed SARS-CoV-2 infection or an uninfected control (not recorded which).

CDR3 protein: CASSPGREETQYF. CDR3 coding DNA: TGTGCCAGCTCACCGGGCAGGGAAGAGACCCAGTACTTC. The gene calls are TRBV18 and TRBJ2-5; tentatively, D is TRBD1 (5 bases). The ends were cut back, 3 bases at V and 3 bases at J, with 8 bases in the middle. The CDR3 has 13 residues. CDR1 KGHSH and CDR2 LQKENI come from the germline V gene.

This clonotype has only a few counts. V and J are TRBV7-9 and TRBJ1-4; D is perhaps TRBD1 (6 bases). Germline V gives CDR1 SEHNR, CDR2 FQNEAQ (reference sequence). The V and J ends lost 2 bases and 4 bases respectively, with 8 bases between them. The CDR3 contains 14 residues. CDR3 region: CASSLQQGNEKLFF. In DNA form, the CDR3 reads TGTGCCAGCAGCTTACAACAGGGTAATGAAAAACTGTTTTTT.

This clonotype has a single count. J is TRBJ2-1 and V is TRBV28; the D is unclear. V dropped 5 bases and J dropped 8 bases, with 13 bases sitting between them. Germline V CDR1 and CDR2: MDHEN, SYDVKM. The CDR3 is 13 residues long. The CDR3 spells CASSQYDRDEQFF. CDR3 DNA: TGTGCCAGCAGTCAATACGATCGAGATGAGCAGTTCTTC.

This clonotype occurred many times. This chain joins TRBV6-5 and TRBJ1-1; possible D gene TRBD1, 6 bases. Germline V gives CDR1 MNHEY, CDR2 SVGAGI. This CDR3 has 13 amino acids. Trimming took off 6 bases at V and 1 base at J, with 9 bases between the two ends. CDR3 in amino acids: CASRRTENTEAFF. Written as DNA, the CDR3 is TGTGCCAGCAGACGGACAGAGAACACTGAAGCTTTCTTT.

V gene TRBV12-3 or TRBV12-4 combines with J gene TRBJ2-2, with TRBD1 matching over 9 bases. V gave up 8 bases and J gave up 3 bases; unmatched junction bases: 7. The CDR3 loop spans 15 amino acids. The CDR3 region has the DNA TGTGCCAGCTCGGCTGGGGACAGGGACACCGGGGAGCTGTTTTTT. It yields the protein CASSAGDRDTGELFF.

This clonotype has a count of ten or more. V is TRBV9 and J is TRBJ2-3; no definite D call. V shed 0 bases and J shed 6 bases, with 2 bases lying between them. CDR1 is SGDLS, CDR2 YYNGEE, per germline. This CDR3 spans 11 amino acids. In nucleotides, the CDR3 is TGTGCCAGCAGCGTAGACGATACGCAGTATTTT. Translation: CASSVDDTQYF. Combining the CDR3 with reference TRBV9 and TRBJ2-3 gives the whole variable domain DSGVTQTPKHLITATGQRVTLRCSPRSGDLSVYWYQQSLDQGLQFLIQYYNGEERAKGNILERFSAQQFPDLHSELNLSSLELGDSALYFCASSVDDTQYFGPGTRLTVL.

This clonotype occurred a few times. The V call is TRBV6-5, the J call TRBJ2-7; 7 bases match TRBD2. The CDR3 is 13 amino acids. V lost 9 bases, J lost 0 bases, and 5 bases stayed unmatched. The V gene's germline CDR1 is MNHEY and CDR2 SVGAGI. Here the CDR3 DNA reads TGTGCCAGTTTCAGCGGGGACTCCTACGAGCAGTACTTC. Translated: CASFSGDSYEQYF.

This sequence joins TRBV28 and TRBJ1-1, with D unclear. The CDR3 is 11 residues long. V lost 5 bases and J 3 bases, leaving 4 bases between the germline ends. Germline assignment: CDR1 MDHEN and CDR2 SYDVKM. CDR3 protein: CASSVHTEAFF. The CDR3 nucleotides read TGTGCCAGCAGTGTCCACACTGAAGCTTTCTTT.